These 12 T cell receptor beta chains share one sample of origin, sequenced in a study of blood T cell repertoires in COVID-19. Assay: immunoSEQ multiplex PCR; the TCRdb copy retains only in-frame clones and omits some. Altogether around 230,000 clones are present, around 80% being singletons, with the ten largest covering approximately 2%. The sample comprised peripheral blood. Every receptor here comes from a middle-aged man who had recovered from COVID-19.

V usage is TRBV5-1 and J usage is TRBJ2-3; D is perhaps TRBD2 (6 bases). The CDR3 loop spans 14 amino acids. Per germline, CDR1 SGHRS and CDR2 YFSETQ. V was pared by 4 bases and J by 5 bases, with 14 bases between. CDR3 sequence reads: CASSPEGLRDTQYF. CDR3 DNA: TGCGCCAGCAGCCCGGAGGGTTTGCGAGATACGCAGTATTTT.

Only one count was recorded for this clone. The chain is built from TRBV2 and TRBJ1-5; D is possibly TRBD1 (5 bases). The CDR3 consists of 13 residues. V lost 6 bases, J lost 4 bases, and 10 bases lay in between. Germline-derived CDR1 and CDR2 are SNHLY and FYNNEI. CDR3 loop: CASSVDSNQPQHF. CDR3 DNA sequence: TGTGCCAGCAGCGTTGACAGTAATCAGCCCCAGCATTTT.

The V call is TRBV15, the J call TRBJ2-7; D perhaps matches TRBD1 (6 bases). The germline V and J ends were trimmed by 0 bases and 5 bases, with 20 bases remaining between them. There are 17 residues in the CDR3. Germline loops: CDR1 LNHNV, CDR2 YYDKDF (reference sequence). The CDR3 sequence is CATSRDKSGRGAHEQYF. The CDR3 DNA reads TGTGCCACCAGCAGAGATAAATCGGGCAGGGGAGCCCACGAGCAGTACTTC.

The chain employs TRBV6-1 and TRBJ2-7, with TRBD1 identical over 8 bases. The CDR3 runs 13 residues. The germline CDR1 and CDR2 sequences are MNHNS and SASEGT. The ends lost 5 bases at V and 11 bases at J; junction bases unmatched: 11. CDR3 sequence (DNA): TGTGCCAGCAGTTATTCCAAGGACAGGGAAAAGTACTTC. This translates into CASSYSKDREKYF.

The gene calls are TRBV29-1 and TRBJ1-5; no firm D call. Germline CDR1 reads SQVTM; CDR2 reads ANQGSEA. The CDR3 totals 13 residues. V lost 2 bases and J 6 bases, leaving 11 bases between the germline ends. The CDR3 sequence is CSVESGVGQPQHF. The CDR3 region has the DNA TGCAGCGTTGAATCCGGGGTGGGTCAGCCCCAGCATTTT.

The chain recombines TRBV4-1 with TRBJ2-7; TRBD1 aligns across 7 bases. CDR3 size: 17 residues. The junction had 14 bases not matched to a gene; V was cut back by 0 bases and J by 6 bases. CDR1 MGHRA and CDR2 YSYEKL come from the germline V gene. DNA of the CDR3: TGCGCCAGCAGCCAAGATTTGAATCGACAGGGCGGAGGCGAGCAGTACTTC. Amino acid sequence: CASSQDLNRQGGGEQYF.

V gene TRBV6-2 or TRBV6-3 combines with J gene TRBJ1-5, with 9 bases lining up with TRBD1. This CDR3 has 15 amino acids. Germline-derived CDR1 and CDR2 are MNHEY and SVGEGT. J gave up 4 bases and V 7 bases, and 8 bases lay outside the gene matches. The CDR3 loop reads CASNPGQGWNQPQHF. The CDR3, as DNA: TGTGCCAGCAACCCGGGACAGGGTTGGAATCAGCCCCAGCATTTT.

The rearrangement joins TRBV10-3 to TRBJ2-5; the D is unclear. Per the germline V gene, CDR1 is ENHRY and CDR2 is SYGVKD. The CDR3 loop spans 13 amino acids. The ends were cut back, 2 bases at V and 0 bases at J, with 4 bases in the middle. In DNA, the CDR3 is TGTGCCATCAGTGAGGACTACCAAGAGACCCAGTACTTC. It codes for CAISEDYQETQYF.

The J gene is TRBJ2-2, the V gene TRBV9, with D perhaps matching TRBD1 (5 bases). The length of the CDR3 is 17 residues. V dropped 1 base and J dropped 0 bases, with 13 bases sitting between them. Germline V gene sequence: CDR1 SGDLS, CDR2 YYNGEE. This chain's CDR3 is CASSVQGYPANTGELFF. The CDR3 DNA is TGTGCCAGCAGCGTACAGGGATACCCCGCGAACACCGGGGAGCTGTTTTTT.

The chain joins TRBV2 to TRBJ2-1; a weak D match, TRBD1 (6 bases). The V gene's germline CDR1 is SNHLY and CDR2 FYNNEI. The CDR3 sequence is 14 residues long. The ends were cut back, 5 bases at V and 5 bases at J, with 13 bases in the middle. The CDR3 loop is CASSSRDTHNEQFF. CDR3 nucleotide sequence: TGTGCCAGCAGTTCCCGGGACACCCACAATGAGCAGTTCTTC.

CDR3 DNA: TGCGCCAGCAGCCAAGTCCAGCGGGAGGGCAATGAGCAGTTCTTC. Amino acids: CASSQVQREGNEQFF. The V gene is TRBV4-3, the J gene TRBJ2-1; TRBD2 matches 10 bases. CDR1 is LGHNA and CDR2 is YSLEER in the germline V gene. The junction had 3 bases not matched to a gene; V was cut back by 1 base and J by 6 bases. The CDR3 extends over 15 amino acids.

The CDR3 coding sequence is TGTGCCAGCAGTGGCGGGGTCGTCCGGGAGACCCAGTACTTC. This translates into CASSGGVVRETQYF. This sequence joins TRBV11-3 and TRBJ2-5, with D perhaps matching TRBD2 (6 bases). The CDR3 runs 14 residues. Trimming took off 6 bases at V and 5 bases at J, with 16 bases between the two ends. Germline lookup yields CDR1 SGHNT and CDR2 YENEEA.